Below, one T cell receptor beta chain is given with its context. V was cut by 4 bases and J by 7 bases, with 13 bases left in between. Germline V gene data show CDR1 as SGHVS and CDR2 as FNYEAQ. The CDR3 spans 14 residues. Sequencing used immunoSEQ multiplex PCR; TCRdb keeps in-frame clones, though not all of them. Seen here are about 100,000 clones, about 80% observed once, and the top ten hold roughly a third. This sample is part of a study of blood T cell repertoires in COVID-19. Study as a whole: T cells, B-cell-depleted T cells, or PBMCs provided the cDNA or gDNA that served as material.

The V call is TRBV7-6, the J call TRBJ1-4; D perhaps matches TRBD1 (5 bases). The sample was peripheral blood. The TCR originated in a man in his sixties or seventies with active or convalescent COVID-19. Here the CDR3 DNA reads TGTGCCAGCAGCTCCCCAGGGATGGGTGAAAAACTGTTTTTT. Protein: CASSSPGMGEKLFF.